This TCR beta chain appears in the sequencing data of a study of cytomegalovirus exposure and HLA in healthy donors. Study-wide findings and caveats: Segments of the TCR beta V type were, in most cases, productive about 87% or about 30% of the time in an earlier analysis.

It was with 60 Vbeta and 13 Jbeta primers that the PCR ran. Profiling relied on immunoSEQ multiplex PCR, and the TCRdb table lists in-frame clones only, not all of them. The sample lists 180,000 or so clones; 75% to 80% were seen once. Notes on this clone: What it binds is unknown.

The TCR comes from a middle-aged man in good health and CMV-seropositive. The specimen sequenced was PBMCs.

Here the CDR3 DNA reads TGTGCCAGCAGCTTGGGTACAGCTTTTCAAGAGACCCAGTACTTC. Translated: CASSLGTAFQETQYF. V is TRBV5-6 and J is TRBJ2-5, with D unclear. The CDR3 is made up of 15 amino acids. Germline CDR1 is SGHDT and CDR2 is YYEEEE. V lost 0 bases to trimming and J lost 2 bases, with 11 bases between them.